The 27 T cell receptor beta chains presented below share a single source sample, sequenced in a study of blood T cell repertoires in COVID-19. Only in-frame clones appear in the TCRdb table, and some are missing; sequencing was by immunoSEQ multiplex PCR. This sample has fewer than 90,000 clones; less than 90% occur once, and the top ten carry more than 15%. Material: peripheral blood. The receptors shown here come from an older man in a cohort sampled during active COVID-19.

This clone has just one count. V is TRBV6-5 and J is TRBJ2-3; D not resolved. Trimming took off 6 bases at V and 4 bases at J, with 11 bases between the two ends. Germline V gene sequence: CDR1 MNHEY, CDR2 SVGAGI. The CDR3 spans 13 residues. The CDR3 sequence is CASRYRQADTQYF. CDR3 DNA: TGTGCCAGCAGGTACAGACAAGCAGATACGCAGTATTTT.

The rearrangement uses TRBV5-6 and TRBJ2-7; 8 nucleotides match TRBD1. The CDR3 extends over 13 amino acids. The germline V gene has CDR1 SGHDT and CDR2 YYEEEE. V dropped 5 bases and J dropped 2; count of bases not matched to a gene: 3. The CDR3 DNA reads as TGTGCCAGCAGTTGGGGACAGGCCTACGAGCAGTACTTC. Translating gives CASSWGQAYEQYF.

This chain uses TRBV19 with TRBJ2-1; D is undetermined. CDR1 LNHDA and CDR2 SQIVND come from the germline V gene (reference sequence). V gave up 3 bases and J gave up 6 bases, with 21 bases separating them. The CDR3 covers 17 residues. This CDR3 is CASSMVRLQSNFNEQFF. In DNA, the CDR3 is TGTGCCAGTAGTATGGTCAGACTCCAATCAAATTTCAATGAGCAGTTCTTC. The variable domain in full, with the rest retrieved from reference TRBV19 and TRBJ2-1, is DGGITQSPKYLFRKEGQNVTLSCEQNLNHDAMYWYRQDPGQGLRLIYYSQIVNDFQKGDIAEGYSVSREKKESFPLTVTSAQKNPTAFYLCASSMVRLQSNFNEQFFGPGTRLTVL.

The sample holds one count of this clone. The gene calls are TRBV6-5 and TRBJ1-4; D is unclear. This CDR3 region has 16 residues. The ends were cut back, 0 bases at V and 0 bases at J, with 8 bases in the middle. Germline V gives CDR1 MNHEY, CDR2 SVGAGI. Here the CDR3 reads CASSYSEPATNEKLFF. The CDR3 DNA reads as TGTGCCAGCAGTTACTCAGAGCCTGCAACTAATGAAAAACTGTTTTTT.

The gene calls are TRBV6-5 and TRBJ1-5; 9 bases are shared with TRBD1. V shed 4 bases and J 7 bases; nucleotides not matched to a gene: 5. Germline V CDR1 and CDR2: MNHEY, SVGAGI. The CDR3 length is 14 residues. CDR3 residues: CASSSTGGGQPQHF. The CDR3, as DNA: TGTGCCAGCAGTTCGACAGGGGGAGGGCAGCCCCAGCATTTT.

The J gene is TRBJ2-3, the V gene TRBV7-6, with a possible D match to TRBD2 (5 bases). This CDR3 region has 15 residues. Germline assignment: CDR1 SGHVS and CDR2 FNYEAQ. V gave up 5 bases and J gave up 6 bases, with 18 bases separating them. The CDR3 is CASSRTGRTGDTQYF. The CDR3 DNA reads as TGTGCCAGCAGCCGCACCGGGCGGACTGGGGATACGCAGTATTTT.

The V call is TRBV6-1, the J call TRBJ1-2; 9 nucleotides align to TRBD1. V shed 3 bases, J shed 10 bases, and the junction held 12 bases outside the gene matches. Germline V gives CDR1 MNHNS, CDR2 SASEGT. The CDR3 covers 15 residues. CDR3 coding DNA: TGTGCCAGCAGTGAGACGTTTTCGACAGGGGGGGACTACACCTTC. Translating gives CASSETFSTGGDYTF.

The chain recombines TRBV9 with TRBJ1-6; D is uncertain. V was shortened by 5 bases and J by 8 bases, with 11 bases between the two germline ends. This CDR3 spans 13 amino acids. In germline, CDR1 is SGDLS, CDR2 YYNGEE. The CDR3 protein is CASRGDVDSPLHF. The CDR3 DNA follows: TGTGCCAGCAGGGGAGACGTAGATTCACCCCTCCACTTT.

The chain uses TRBV14 and TRBJ2-4; no clear D. V shed 2 bases and J shed 4 bases, with 6 bases lying between them. This CDR3 contains 13 residues. CDR1 and CDR2 from the germline V gene are SGHDN and FVKESK. CDR3 in amino acids: CASSQNSKNIQYF. In DNA form, the CDR3 reads TGTGCCAGCAGCCAAAACAGTAAAAACATTCAGTACTTC.

The V gene is TRBV7-9, the J gene TRBJ1-1; D not certain. The CDR3 is 13 amino acids. CDR1 is SEHNR, CDR2 FQNEAQ, per germline (reference sequence). V was shortened by 6 bases and J by 5 bases, with 13 bases between the two germline ends. The CDR3 here is CASSYQDRTEAFF. The DNA of the CDR3 is TGTGCCAGCAGTTATCAGGATCGGACTGAAGCTTTCTTT. Looking up the rest from reference TRBV7-9 and TRBJ1-1 gives the full variable domain: DTGVSQNPRHKITKRGQNVTFRCDPISEHNRLYWYRQTLGQGPEFLTYFQNEAQLEKSRLLSDRFSAERPKGSFSTLEIQRTEQGDSAMYLCASSYQDRTEAFFGQGTRLTVV.

The V gene is TRBV5-5, the J gene TRBJ2-3; maybe TRBD2 (6 bases). Trimming took off 4 bases at V and 2 bases at J, with 11 bases between the two ends. This CDR3 has 14 amino acids. CDR1 and CDR2 (germline): SGHKS, YYEKEE (reference sequence). DNA of the CDR3: TGTGCCAGCAGCCCGGAGGGGCCCACAGATACGCAGTATTTT. Protein product: CASSPEGPTDTQYF. The entire variable domain, with the rest obtained from reference TRBV5-5 and TRBJ2-3, is as follows: DAGVTQSPTHLIKTRGQQVTLRCSPISGHKSVSWYQQVLGQGPQFIFQYYEKEERGRGNFPDRFSARQFPNYSSELNVNALLLGDSALYLCASSPEGPTDTQYFGPGTRLTVL.

V and J are TRBV6-4 and TRBJ1-2, with 8 bases identical to TRBD1. Per the germline V gene, CDR1 is MRHNA and CDR2 is SNTAGT. The CDR3 is 15 residues long. The V and J ends lost 6 bases and 8 bases, in that order; junction bases with no gene match: 14. CDR3 amino acids: CASRIADRAIGGYTF. The DNA of the CDR3 is TGTGCCAGCAGGATCGCGGACAGGGCGATAGGGGGCTACACCTTC.

The chain links TRBV4-2 to TRBJ1-3, with 10 bases matching TRBD1. The germline V gene has CDR1 LGHNA and CDR2 YNFKEQ. This CDR3 comprises 17 residues. Trimming removed 1 base from V and 0 bases from J; junction bases left unmatched: 3. DNA of the CDR3: TGTGCCAGCAGCCAAGTGGGACAGGGGCCCTCTGGAAACACCATATATTTT. Protein sequence: CASSQVGQGPSGNTIYF.

V gene TRBV5-4 combines with J gene TRBJ2-3, with 9 bases matching TRBD2. The CDR3 spans 16 residues. CDR1 and CDR2 from the germline V gene are SGHNT and YYREEE (reference sequence). The J segment lost 6 bases and the V segment lost 4 bases, leaving 12 bases of the junction unmatched. The CDR3 spells CASSAPSGENSDTQYF. The CDR3 nucleotides read TGTGCCAGCAGCGCCCCTAGCGGGGAAAACTCGGATACGCAGTATTTT.

The gene calls are TRBV10-3 and TRBJ2-2, with 9 nucleotides matching TRBD1. Trimming removed 6 bases from V and 4 bases from J; junction bases left unmatched: 12. This CDR3 contains 17 residues. Germline CDR1 ENHRY, CDR2 SYGVKD. DNA of the CDR3: TGTGCCATCAGCTCAGGGCCGGGACAGGGTGGCACCGGGGAGCTGTTTTTT. Its translation is CAISSGPGQGGTGELFF.

This clone was detected only a few times. The chain joins TRBV10-3 to TRBJ1-6; D not resolved. CDR3 size: 12 residues. V lost 9 bases and J 10 bases, leaving 13 bases between the germline ends. The germline CDR1 and CDR2 sequences are ENHRY and SYGVKD. The CDR3 DNA reads TGTGCCATTGGGAGGGCAGACTCACCCCTCCACTTT. Encoded protein: CAIGRADSPLHF.

This chain uses TRBV2 with TRBJ2-2; perhaps TRBD2 as D (6 bases). CDR1 and CDR2 from the germline V gene are SNHLY and FYNNEI. V gave up 4 bases and J gave up 10 bases, with 19 bases separating them. The CDR3 has 15 amino acids. The CDR3 nucleotides read TGTGCCAGCAGTGGGGGGGACCGACGCAGTTTGGAGCTGTTTTTT. Amino acid sequence: CASSGGDRRSLELFF.

The genes are TRBV18 and TRBJ2-3, with 8 bases lining up with TRBD2. Germline CDR1 KGHSH, CDR2 LQKENI. This CDR3 has 16 amino acids. J gave up 3 bases and V 3 bases, and 8 bases lay outside the gene matches. The CDR3 DNA follows: TGTGCCAGCTCACCTCTGAGCGGGGGCCAAACAGATACGCAGTATTTT. This gives the protein CASSPLSGGQTDTQYF.

The chain uses TRBV20-1 and TRBJ1-4; possible D gene TRBD1, 6 bases. CDR1 and CDR2 (germline): DFQATT, SNEGSKA (reference sequence). This CDR3 region has 14 residues. The V end was cut by 3 bases, the J end by 5 bases, with 13 bases between. For the CDR3, the DNA is TGCAGTGCTAGTTTCAGGGGCAGAAATGAAAAACTGTTTTTT. The encoded protein is CSASFRGRNEKLFF.

This chain joins TRBV7-9 and TRBJ1-1, with TRBD1 as a possible D gene (5 bases). The V end was cut by 3 bases, the J end by 4 bases, with 12 bases between. This CDR3 is 14 amino acids long. From germline, CDR1 is SEHNR and CDR2 FQNEAQ (reference sequence). The DNA for the CDR3 is TGTGCCAGCAGCTTCTTAGGGGTGACCACTGAAGCTTTCTTT. Its translation: CASSFLGVTTEAFF.

In its sample, this clone was seen once. The chain links TRBV27 to TRBJ2-7, with TRBD2 matching over 9 bases. V was clipped by 2 bases and J by 4 bases; unmatched bases: 6. CDR1 and CDR2 (germline): MNHEY, SMNVEV (reference sequence). CDR3 length: 15 amino acids. CDR3 loop: CASSLRRGGMYEQYF. The CDR3 DNA follows: TGTGCCAGCAGTTTACGGCGGGGGGGTATGTACGAGCAGTACTTC.

The chain combines TRBV6-2 or TRBV6-3 with TRBJ1-2; D is uncertain. This CDR3 comprises 16 residues. Germline CDR1 reads MNHEY; CDR2 reads SVGEGT. V was pared by 2 bases and J by 5 bases, with 18 bases between. DNA for the CDR3: TGTGCCAGCAGTTACGGTGCCCAGGCCGCTGGGTATGGCTACACCTTC. Its protein is CASSYGAQAAGYGYTF.

Written as DNA, the CDR3 is TGTGCCAGTAGTTCCTTGGACAGGGTTGATGAAAAACTGTTTTTT. Translating gives CASSSLDRVDEKLFF. The rearrangement links TRBV19 to TRBJ1-4; TRBD1 matches at 8 bases. This CDR3 is built from 15 residues. Germline V gene sequence: CDR1 LNHDA, CDR2 SQIVND (reference sequence). V gave up 5 bases and J gave up 6 bases; unmatched junction bases: 8.

V usage is TRBV6-2 or TRBV6-3 and J usage is TRBJ1-5, with TRBD1 matching over 10 bases. The CDR3 covers 16 residues. Germline CDR1 is MNHEY and CDR2 is SVGEGT. Trimming at V came to 0 bases and at J to 3 bases, leaving 2 bases not matched to a gene. This CDR3 is CASSYSGTGVNQPQHF. The CDR3 nucleotides are TGTGCCAGCAGTTACTCCGGGACAGGGGTCAATCAGCCCCAGCATTTT.

This chain links TRBV5-4 with TRBJ1-2, with 9 bases that match TRBD1. Germline values: CDR1 SGHNT, CDR2 YYREEE (reference sequence). The CDR3 length is 14 residues. V lost 3 bases to trimming and J lost 4 bases; unmatched junction nucleotides: 4. CDR3 sequence reads: CASSSTTGGYGYTF. In DNA, the CDR3 is TGTGCCAGCAGCTCTACGACAGGGGGCTATGGCTACACCTTC.

V is TRBV28 and J is TRBJ1-2; D is undetermined. The V gene lost 7 bases and the J gene lost 4 bases, with 19 bases spanning the gap. Germline CDR1 and CDR2: MDHEN and SYDVKM. The CDR3 totals 15 residues. This CDR3 reads CASTPSTPSGYGYTF. The DNA of the CDR3 is TGTGCCAGCACCCCCTCGACCCCCAGCGGCTATGGCTACACCTTC.

V gene TRBV5-1 combines with J gene TRBJ2-3; TRBD1 agrees at 9 bases. With 3 bases clipped from V and 2 bases from J, the junction kept 4 bases outside the gene matches. Germline assignment: CDR1 SGHRS and CDR2 YFSETQ. CDR3 length: 15 residues. In DNA form, the CDR3 reads TGCGCCAGCAGCTCCTGGGACAGGGCCACAGATACGCAGTATTTT. It encodes CASSSWDRATDTQYF.